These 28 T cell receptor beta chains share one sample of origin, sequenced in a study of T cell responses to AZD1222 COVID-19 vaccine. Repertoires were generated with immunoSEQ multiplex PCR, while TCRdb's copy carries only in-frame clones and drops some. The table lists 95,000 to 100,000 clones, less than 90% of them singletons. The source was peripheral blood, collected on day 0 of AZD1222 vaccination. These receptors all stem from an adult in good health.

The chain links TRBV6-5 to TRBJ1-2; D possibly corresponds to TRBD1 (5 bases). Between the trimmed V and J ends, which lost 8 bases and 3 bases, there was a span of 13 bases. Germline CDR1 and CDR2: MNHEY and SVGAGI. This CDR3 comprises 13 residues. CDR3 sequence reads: CASDPTAYYGYTF. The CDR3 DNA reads TGTGCCAGCGACCCGACAGCCTACTATGGCTACACCTTC.

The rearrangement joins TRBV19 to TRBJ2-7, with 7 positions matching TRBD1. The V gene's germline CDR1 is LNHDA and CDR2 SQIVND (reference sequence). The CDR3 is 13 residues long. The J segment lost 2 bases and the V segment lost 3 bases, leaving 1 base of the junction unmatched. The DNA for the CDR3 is TGTGCCAGTAGTATGGGACAGCCCTACGAGCAGTACTTC. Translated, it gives CASSMGQPYEQYF.

The CDR3: CASSEGRTHSPLHF. The CDR3 coding sequence is TGCGCCAGCAGCGAGGGACGGACTCATTCACCCCTCCACTTT. The rearrangement joins TRBV5-1 to TRBJ1-6, with a weak D call TRBD1 (5 bases). Germline V gives CDR1 SGHRS, CDR2 YFSETQ. V lost 4 bases to trimming and J lost 8 bases, with 13 bases between them. This CDR3 has 14 amino acids.

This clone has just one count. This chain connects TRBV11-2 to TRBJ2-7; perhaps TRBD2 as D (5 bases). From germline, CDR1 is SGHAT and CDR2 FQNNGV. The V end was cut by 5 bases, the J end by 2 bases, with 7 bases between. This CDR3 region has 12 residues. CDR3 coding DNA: TGTGCCAGCAGCGCCGGGACCTACGAGCAGTACTTC. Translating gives CASSAGTYEQYF.

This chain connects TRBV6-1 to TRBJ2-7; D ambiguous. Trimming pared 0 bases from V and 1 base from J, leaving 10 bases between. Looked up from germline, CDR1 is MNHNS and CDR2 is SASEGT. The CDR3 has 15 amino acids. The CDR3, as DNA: TGTGCCAGCAGTGAAGCGCATGACGGATCCTACGAGCAGTACTTC. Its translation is CASSEAHDGSYEQYF.

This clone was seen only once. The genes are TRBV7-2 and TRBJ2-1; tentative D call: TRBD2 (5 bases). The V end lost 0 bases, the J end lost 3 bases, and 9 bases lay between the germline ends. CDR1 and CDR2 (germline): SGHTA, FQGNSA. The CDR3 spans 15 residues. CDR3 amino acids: CASSLAGGYYNEQFF. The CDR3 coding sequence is TGTGCCAGCAGCTTAGCGGGCGGGTACTACAATGAGCAGTTCTTC. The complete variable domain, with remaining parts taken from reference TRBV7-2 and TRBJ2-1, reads GAGVSQSPSNKVTEKGKDVELRCDPISGHTALYWYRQSLGQGLEFLIYFQGNSAPDKSGLPSDRFSAERTGGSVSTLTIQRTQQEDSAVYLCASSLAGGYYNEQFFGPGTRLTVL.

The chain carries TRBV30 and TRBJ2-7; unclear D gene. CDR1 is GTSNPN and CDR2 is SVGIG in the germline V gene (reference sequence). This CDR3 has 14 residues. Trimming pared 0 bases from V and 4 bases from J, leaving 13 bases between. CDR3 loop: CAWSVGSHGYEQYF. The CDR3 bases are TGTGCCTGGAGTGTAGGCAGTCACGGATACGAGCAGTACTTC.

This chain's CDR3 is CASRKGGQETQYF. The DNA of the CDR3 is TGTGCCAGCAGGAAAGGGGGTCAAGAGACCCAGTACTTC. The chain joins TRBV6-5 to TRBJ2-5, with a weak D call TRBD1 (6 bases). The CDR3 is made up of 13 amino acids. Trimming removed 6 bases at V and 2 bases at J, with 10 bases between. Germline-derived CDR1 and CDR2 are MNHEY and SVGAGI.

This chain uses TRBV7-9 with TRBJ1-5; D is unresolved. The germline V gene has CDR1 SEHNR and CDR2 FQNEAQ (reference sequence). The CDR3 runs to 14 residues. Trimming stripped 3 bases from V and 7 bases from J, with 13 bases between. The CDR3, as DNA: TGTGCCAGCAGCTTCGGTGAGGTTCGACAGCCCCAGCATTTT. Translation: CASSFGEVRQPQHF. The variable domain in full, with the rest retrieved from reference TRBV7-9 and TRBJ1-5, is DTGVSQNPRHKITKRGQNVTFRCDPISEHNRLYWYRQTLGQGPEFLTYFQNEAQLEKSRLLSDRFSAERPKGSFSTLEIQRTEQGDSAMYLCASSFGEVRQPQHFGDGTRLSIL.

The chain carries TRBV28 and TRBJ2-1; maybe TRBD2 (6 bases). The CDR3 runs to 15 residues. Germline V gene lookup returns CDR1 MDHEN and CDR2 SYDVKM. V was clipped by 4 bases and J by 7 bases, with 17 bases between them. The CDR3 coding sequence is TGTGCCAGCAGTTCCCCCTCGGTAGCGGCAAATGAGCAGTTCTTC. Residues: CASSSPSVAANEQFF.

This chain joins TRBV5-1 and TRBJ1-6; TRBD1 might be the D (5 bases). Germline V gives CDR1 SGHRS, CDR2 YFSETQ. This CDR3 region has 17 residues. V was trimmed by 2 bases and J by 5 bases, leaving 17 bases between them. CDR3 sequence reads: CASSLMGRNDNNSPLHF. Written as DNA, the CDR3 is TGCGCCAGCAGCTTAATGGGGCGAAACGACAATAATTCACCCCTCCACTTT.

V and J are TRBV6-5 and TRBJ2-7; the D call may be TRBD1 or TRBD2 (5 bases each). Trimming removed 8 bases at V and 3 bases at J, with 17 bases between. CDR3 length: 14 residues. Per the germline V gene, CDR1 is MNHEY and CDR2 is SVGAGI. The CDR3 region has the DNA TGTGCCAGCGAGTCGGAGTGGGGGTACTACGAGCAGTACTTC. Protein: CASESEWGYYEQYF.

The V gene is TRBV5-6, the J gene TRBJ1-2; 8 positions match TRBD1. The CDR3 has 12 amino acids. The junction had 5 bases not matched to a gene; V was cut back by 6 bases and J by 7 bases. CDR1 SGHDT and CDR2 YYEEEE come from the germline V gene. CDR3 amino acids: CASTQGAGGYTF. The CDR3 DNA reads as TGTGCCAGCACCCAGGGGGCTGGTGGCTACACCTTC.

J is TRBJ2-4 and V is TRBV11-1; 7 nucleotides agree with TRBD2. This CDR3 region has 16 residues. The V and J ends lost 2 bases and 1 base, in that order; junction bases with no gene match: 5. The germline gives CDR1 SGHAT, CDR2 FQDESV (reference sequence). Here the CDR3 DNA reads TGTGCCAGCAGCTTAATCGGCGGGAGCGCCAAAAACATTCAGTACTTC. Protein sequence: CASSLIGGSAKNIQYF.

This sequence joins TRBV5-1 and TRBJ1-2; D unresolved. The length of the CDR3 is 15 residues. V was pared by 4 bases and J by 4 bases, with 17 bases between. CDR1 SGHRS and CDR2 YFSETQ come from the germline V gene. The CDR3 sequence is CASSPIEVGLYGYTF. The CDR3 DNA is TGCGCCAGCAGCCCCATAGAAGTGGGCCTCTATGGCTACACCTTC.

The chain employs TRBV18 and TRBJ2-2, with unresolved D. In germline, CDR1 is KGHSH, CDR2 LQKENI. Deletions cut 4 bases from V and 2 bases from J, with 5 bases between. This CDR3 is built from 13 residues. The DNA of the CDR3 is TGTGCCAGCTCACGGACCAACACCGGGGAGCTGTTTTTT. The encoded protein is CASSRTNTGELFF. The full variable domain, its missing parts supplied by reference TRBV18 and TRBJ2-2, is NAGVMQNPRHLVRRRGQEARLRCSPMKGHSHVYWYRQLPEEGLKFMVYLQKENIIDESGMPKERFSAEFPKEGPSILRIQQVVRGDSAAYFCASSRTNTGELFFGEGSRLTVL.

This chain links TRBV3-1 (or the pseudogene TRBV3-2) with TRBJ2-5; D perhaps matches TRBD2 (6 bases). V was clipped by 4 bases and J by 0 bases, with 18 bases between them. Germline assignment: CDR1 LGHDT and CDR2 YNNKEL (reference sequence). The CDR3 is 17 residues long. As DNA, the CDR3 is TGTGCCAGCAGCCCGGGACTTCGGGACCTATACCAAGAGACCCAGTACTTC. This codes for CASSPGLRDLYQETQYF.

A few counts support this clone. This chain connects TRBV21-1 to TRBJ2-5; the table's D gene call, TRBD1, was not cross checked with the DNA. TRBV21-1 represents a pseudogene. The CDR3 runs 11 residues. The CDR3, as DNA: TGTGCCAAGGGGGAGTGTGTGACCCAGTACTTC. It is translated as CAKGECVTQYF.

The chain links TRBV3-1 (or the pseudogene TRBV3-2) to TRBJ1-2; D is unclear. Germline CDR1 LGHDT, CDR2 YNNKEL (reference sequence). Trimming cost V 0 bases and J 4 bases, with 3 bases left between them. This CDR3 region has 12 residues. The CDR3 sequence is CASSQEAYGYTF. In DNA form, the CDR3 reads TGTGCCAGCAGCCAAGAGGCCTATGGCTACACCTTC.

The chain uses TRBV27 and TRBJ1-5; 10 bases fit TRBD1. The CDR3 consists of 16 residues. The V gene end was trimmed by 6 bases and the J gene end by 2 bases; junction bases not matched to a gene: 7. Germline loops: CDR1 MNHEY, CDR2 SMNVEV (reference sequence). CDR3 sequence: CASRGQGRGGNQPQHF. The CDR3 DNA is TGTGCCAGCAGGGGACAGGGGCGAGGGGGCAATCAGCCCCAGCATTTT.

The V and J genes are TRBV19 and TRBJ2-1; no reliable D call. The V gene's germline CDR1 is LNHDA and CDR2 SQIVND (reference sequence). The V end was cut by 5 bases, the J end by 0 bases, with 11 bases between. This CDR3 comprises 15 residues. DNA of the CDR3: TGTGCCAGTAGTCGCTCCCGAGGCTCCTACAATGAGCAGTTCTTC. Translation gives CASSRSRGSYNEQFF.

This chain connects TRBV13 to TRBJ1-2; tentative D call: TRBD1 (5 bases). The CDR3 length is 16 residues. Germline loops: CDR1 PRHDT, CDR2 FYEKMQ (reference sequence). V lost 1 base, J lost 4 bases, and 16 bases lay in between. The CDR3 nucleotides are TGTGCCAGCAGCTTAGATTTTAGGCGGGGCCTCTATGGCTACACCTTC. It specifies CASSLDFRRGLYGYTF.

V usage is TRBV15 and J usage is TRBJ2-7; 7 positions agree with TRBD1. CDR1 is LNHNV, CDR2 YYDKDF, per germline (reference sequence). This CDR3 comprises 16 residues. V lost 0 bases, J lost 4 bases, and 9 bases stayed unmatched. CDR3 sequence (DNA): TGTGCCACCAGCAGAGACAAGGGACAGTCCCTATACGAGCAGTACTTC. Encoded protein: CATSRDKGQSLYEQYF. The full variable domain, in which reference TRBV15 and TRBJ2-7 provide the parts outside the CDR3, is DAMVIQNPRYQVTQFGKPVTLSCSQTLNHNVMYWYQQKSSQAPKLLFHYYDKDFNNEADTPDNFQSRRPNTSFCFLDIRSPGLGDTAMYLCATSRDKGQSLYEQYFGPGTRLTVT.

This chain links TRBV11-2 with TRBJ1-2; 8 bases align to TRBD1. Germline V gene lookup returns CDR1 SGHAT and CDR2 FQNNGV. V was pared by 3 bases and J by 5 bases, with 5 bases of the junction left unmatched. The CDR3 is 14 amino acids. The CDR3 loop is CASSFDRGKYGYTF. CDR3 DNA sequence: TGTGCCAGCAGCTTTGACAGGGGCAAATATGGCTACACCTTC.

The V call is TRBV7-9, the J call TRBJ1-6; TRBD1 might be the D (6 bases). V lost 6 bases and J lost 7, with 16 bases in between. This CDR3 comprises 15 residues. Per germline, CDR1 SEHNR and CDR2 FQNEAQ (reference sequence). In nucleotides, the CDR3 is TGTGCCAGCAGACCTGAAACAGGGCTAAATTCACCCCTCCACTTT. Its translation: CASRPETGLNSPLHF.

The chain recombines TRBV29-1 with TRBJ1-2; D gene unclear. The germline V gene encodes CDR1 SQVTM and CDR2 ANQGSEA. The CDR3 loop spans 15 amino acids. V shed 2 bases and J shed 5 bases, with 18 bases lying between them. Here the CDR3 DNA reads TGCAGCGTTGAAATCCGCGGATCAGACGGTTATGGCTACACCTTC. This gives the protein CSVEIRGSDGYGYTF.

Here the CDR3 DNA reads TGTGCCAGCAGCGCCCAGGGACGGGGGCCTAACTATGGCTACACCTTC. Translating it yields CASSAQGRGPNYGYTF. The chain employs TRBV9 and TRBJ1-2; a weak D match, TRBD1 (6 bases). Trimming took 3 bases from V and 0 from J, leaving 15 bases between them. Germline V gene data show CDR1 as SGDLS and CDR2 as YYNGEE. This CDR3 is built from 16 residues.

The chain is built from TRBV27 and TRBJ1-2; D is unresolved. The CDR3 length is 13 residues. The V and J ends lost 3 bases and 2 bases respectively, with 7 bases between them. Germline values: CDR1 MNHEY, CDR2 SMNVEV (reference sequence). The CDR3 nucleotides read TGTGCCAGCAGTTTGCGACAAAACTATGGCTACACCTTC. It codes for CASSLRQNYGYTF.